Sequencing of this TCR beta chain was carried out in a study of blood T cell repertoires in COVID-19 (dated by TCRdb to 2018 to 2020). Study-wide context: Samples covering the acute and convalescent phases of COVID-19 were provided by collaborators in the United States, Italy and Spain. The repertoires were made available in a free public database intended to serve as a resource for research on the immune response to SARS-CoV-2. HLA class I and class II types, where available, came from metadata supplied by the sample provider rather than from assay-based typing. The sample metadata nearly always contained a de-identified subject ID, COVID-19 status, age in years and sex. The samples were drawn from two sources: the first 160 participants of the ongoing ImmuneRACE study, and approximately 1,300 subjects contributed by 6 global collaborators. The dataset comprised deeply sampled blood TCRbeta repertoires from subjects exposed to, actively infected with, or recovered from COVID-19. The material from the prospective study consisted of cDNA or gDNA derived from T cells, B-cell-depleted T cells, or PBMCs.

Participants in the prospective study were aged 18 to 89 years, lived in 20 to 25 United States geographic areas, and enrolled through a virtual design. In the prospective study, participants were assigned to cohorts based on the clinical history participants reported in a screening survey and a study questionnaire. ImmuneRACE Cohort 3 recovered participants were defined by two consecutive negative NP/OP PCR tests, healthcare professional clearance, or symptom resolution. Each participant in the prospective study had whole blood, serum and a nasopharyngeal or oropharyngeal swab collected by mobile phlebotomists. Prospective study participants could optionally give additional blood draws and questionnaires over a roughly 2-month period. Before DNA extraction, blood samples from the prospective study were shipped at room temperature or frozen. Study-level results and caveats: The quantity of clinical and demographic metadata differed by source and by participant and was supplied without curation.

The immunoSEQ Assay, a bias-controlled multiplex PCR, was used to amplify TCRbeta CDR3 regions from genomic DNA. The study's own analysis went as follows. Nucleated cell counts per sample were estimated from amplification of reference gene primers within the assay. Sequence reads were collapsed and filtered to measure the absolute abundance of every unique TCRbeta CDR3 rearrangement. Productive Simpson clonality was computed per sample as the square root of Simpson's diversity index over productive rearrangements. TCRdb retrieved this table from immuneACCESS and kept in-frame rearrangements only. Not all clones are present; in checked studies, unresolved V genes account for under half, and no reason is known for the remainder. The DNA was the basis for D and trimming; V, J and clone size are from that table. The sample has fewer than 600,000 clones on record, over 75% of them singletons. Of the sample, 1.5% to 2% falls within the top ten clones.

The CDR3 holds 15 amino acids from the cysteine to the phenylalanine. This entry keeps only the CDR3 DNA: 45 bases, framed from base 1. V and J lose 2 bases and 6 bases, and a span of 13 bases separates them. The germline V gene gives CDR1 as KGHDR and CDR2 as SFDVKD. As concerns this clone: Its antigen is currently not known. Base qualities were left out, and no much larger clone turns up one base away.

Sequencing used PBMCs or T cells enriched from blood (not recorded which). This TCR derives from a woman in her 40s who had recovered from COVID-19. In this chain, TRBV24-1 is recombined with TRBJ1-5; the D gene is perhaps TRBD1, from 5 matching bases. The nucleotide sequence reads as follows: TGTGCCACCAGTGATTCTGGGGGGGTGGGTCAGCCCCAGCATTTT. This encodes CATSDSGGVGQPQHF.